This TCR beta chain was captured in a study of OX40 agonist ivuxolimab in advanced cancers. Study conclusions and caveats: At 0.1 to 3.0 mg/kg, CD4+ and CD8+ blood T cells expanded clonally by week 6.

This clone was found once. What it binds is not known. At one end, the junction sequence differs from germline, possibly due to a read error. Germline lookup yields CDR1 MDHEN and CDR2 SYDVKM. The CDR3 is 14 residues long. This table comes from immunoSEQ multiplex PCR, and its TCRdb copy is limited to in-frame clones, with some not included. The data contain just over 90,000 clones, about 93% of them singletons. This sequence joins TRBV28 and TRBJ1-1; 7 bases are shared with TRBD1. The receptor's source is an adult with an advanced solid tumor such as melanoma, head and neck, liver or kidney cancer. The input for sequencing was CD4+ or CD8+ T cells sorted from blood, taken in a trial of the OX40 agonist ivuxolimab. The CDR3 loop reads CASSSQQGHTEAFF. The CDR3 DNA sequence: TGTGCCAGCAGTTCTCAACAGGGGCACACGGAAGCTTTCTTT. Full variable domain (missing parts from reference TRBV28 and TRBJ1-1): DVKVTQSSRYLVKRTGEKVFLECVQDMDHENMFWYRQDPGLGLRLIYFSYDVKMKEKGDIPEGYSVSREKKERFSLILESASTNQTSMYLCASSSQQGHTEAFFGQGTRLTVV.